The 30 T cell receptor beta chains below were found in one sample sequenced in a study of metastatic and nonmetastatic thyroid tumors. With MiXCR, TCRdb called clones anew from the PCR reads. The sample shows about 28,000 clones, roughly 4% of them seen only once. Before thyroid surgery, none of the patients had received any treatment. Sequencing used blood. The receptors shown here come from a male donor with papillary thyroid cancer or a benign thyroid nodule (not recorded which). Some clones in this sample may be carry-over from other donors' samples.

This clone showed up just a few times. One junction end disagrees with the germline gene, perhaps due to a read error. The chain couples TRBV20-1 to TRBJ1-1; D is possibly TRBD1 (5 bases). The CDR3 totals 13 residues. Germline V gene lookup returns CDR1 DFQATT and CDR2 SNEGSKA (reference sequence). Here the CDR3 DNA reads TGCAGTGCCCTCCGGGGACTGGGGACTGAAGGTTTCTTT. Translating it yields CSALRGLGTEGFF.

This clone came up many times. The chain links TRBV4-3 to TRBJ2-1; D not certain. V lost 0 bases and J lost 2, with 8 bases in between. This CDR3 contains 15 residues. CDR1 and CDR2 from the germline V gene are LGHNA and YSLEER. CDR3 in DNA: TGCGCCAGCAGCCAAGATCTCCTCCCCTACAATGAGCAGTTCTTC. Residues: CASSQDLLPYNEQFF.

This clone was recorded a few times. Here the CDR3 omits its conserved ending phenylalanine or tryptophan, so a read error is the likely source. The V and J genes are TRBV6-1 and TRBJ2-1; 8 nucleotides agree with TRBD1. Germline V gene data show CDR1 as MNHNS and CDR2 as SASEGT. The CDR3 spans 13 residues. The CDR3 nucleotides are TGTGACAGCAGTCAGGGGGCAAACGGGGAGCAGTTCTTG. It codes for CDSSQGANGEQFL.

This clone ranks as medium-sized. This chain joins TRBV6-1 and TRBJ2-7; a possible D gene is TRBD1 (6 bases). Germline V lookup: CDR1 MNHNS, CDR2 SASEGT. The V end was cut by 6 bases, the J end by 1 base, with 10 bases between. The CDR3 contains 13 residues. The CDR3 loop reads CASRQGQSYEQYF. The CDR3 DNA follows: TGTGCCAGCAGACAGGGTCAGTCCTACGAGCAGTACTTC.

This clone was seen at least ten times. The chain recombines TRBV7-2 with TRBJ2-5; D may be TRBD1 (6 bases). Trimming took 1 base from V and 7 from J, leaving 7 bases between them. CDR3 size: 12 residues. CDR1 and CDR2 from the germline V gene are SGHTA and FQGNSA. In DNA form, the CDR3 reads TGTGCCAGCAGCTTAGGAGGGGGGACCCAGTACTTC. The encoded protein is CASSLGGGTQYF.

This clone is medium-sized (0.01 to 0.1%) within its sample. This chain connects TRBV12-3 or TRBV12-4 to TRBJ1-2; TRBD1 agrees at 9 bases. The CDR3 loop spans 13 amino acids. V dropped 5 bases and J dropped 3; count of bases not matched to a gene: 1. The CDR3 DNA is TGTGCCAGCAGTAGGACAGGGGACTATGGCTACACCTTC. Translated, it gives CASSRTGDYGYTF.

The sample holds many counts of this clone. The chain combines TRBV12-3 or TRBV12-4 with TRBJ2-5; TRBD2 might be the D (5 bases). The CDR3 sequence is 13 residues long. V was cut by 7 bases and J by 5 bases, with 14 bases left in between. DNA for the CDR3: TGTGCCAGCACACGAGGGCTAGGGGAGACCCAGTACTTC. Amino acid sequence: CASTRGLGETQYF.

This clone was counted between two and nine times. As DNA, the CDR3 is TGTGCCAGCAGCCGAGACGGGGGTACTGGAAACACCATATATTTT. It is translated as CASSRDGGTGNTIYF. This chain uses TRBV4-2 with TRBJ1-3, with D tentatively TRBD1 (5 bases). This CDR3 is built from 15 residues. Germline V gives CDR1 LGHNA, CDR2 YNFKEQ. The V end was cut by 4 bases, the J end by 2 bases, with 12 bases between.

In this sample, this clone turned up a few times. The V and J genes are TRBV20-1 and TRBJ2-7; unclear D gene. The germline V and J ends were trimmed by 6 bases and 2 bases, with 14 bases remaining between them. Germline V CDR1 and CDR2: DFQATT, SNEGSKA (reference sequence). CDR3 length: 13 residues. Here the CDR3 DNA reads TGCAGTGCCGACCCCGGCAGAACCTACGAGCAGTACTTC. This codes for CSADPGRTYEQYF.

V gene TRBV6-1 combines with J gene TRBJ2-2, with D perhaps matching TRBD1 (6 bases). Germline V CDR1 and CDR2: MNHNS, SASEGT. Trimming stripped 7 bases from V and 4 bases from J, with 13 bases between. The CDR3 runs 14 residues. The CDR3 spells CASTLGGVTGELFF. The CDR3 DNA is TGTGCCAGCACCTTAGGGGGTGTCACCGGGGAGCTGTTTTTT.

Relative to its sample, this clone is medium-sized (0.01 to 0.1%). The sample contains more than one DNA sequence encoding this CDR3. This sequence joins TRBV12-3 or TRBV12-4 and TRBJ1-1; 9 bases match TRBD1. V lost 6 bases and J lost 9; bases outside the gene matches: 2. This CDR3 spans 11 amino acids. CDR3 region: CASSGTGKAFF. DNA for the CDR3: TGTGCCAGCAGCGGGACAGGGAAAGCTTTCTTT.

This clone was seen repeatedly, ten times or more. The chain combines TRBV28 with TRBJ2-4; D is perhaps TRBD2 (5 bases). The CDR3 loop spans 16 amino acids. Germline-derived CDR1 and CDR2 are MDHEN and SYDVKM. V lost 5 bases and J lost 0, with 14 bases in between. CDR3 in amino acids: CASSPVEGGAKNIQYF. The CDR3 bases are TGTGCCAGCAGTCCGGTTGAGGGTGGAGCCAAAAACATTCAGTACTTC.

There are many counts of this clone. The rearrangement links TRBV11-1 to TRBJ1-3; D is unresolved. V lost 0 bases and J 8 bases, leaving 14 bases between the germline ends. The germline V gene encodes CDR1 SGHAT and CDR2 FQDESV (reference sequence). The CDR3 length is 15 residues. The CDR3 sequence is CASSLAGLPEDTIYF. The CDR3 nucleotides are TGTGCCAGCAGCTTAGCCGGCCTCCCCGAGGACACCATATATTTT.

This clone has a handful of counts. V and J are TRBV30 and TRBJ2-7, with TRBD2 matching over 8 bases. The CDR3 has 13 residues. Trimming cost V 0 bases and J 2 bases; bases outside gene matches: 0. Germline CDR1 reads GTSNPN; CDR2 reads SVGIG (reference sequence). The CDR3 protein is CAWSVGLAYEQYF. In nucleotides, the CDR3 is TGTGCCTGGAGTGTGGGACTAGCCTACGAGCAGTACTTC.

Comment on this clone: The junction shows a germline mismatch at one end, possibly a read error. V gene TRBV29-1 combines with J gene TRBJ1-1, with a tentative D call TRBD1 (6 bases). The CDR3 is made up of 12 amino acids. Per germline, CDR1 SQVTM and CDR2 ANQGSEA. As DNA, the CDR3 is TGCAGCGTTGAATTAAGGGACACCGAAGGTTTCTTT. It translates to CSVELRDTEGFF.

This clone was detected ten times or more. Within the sample, other DNA sequences also encode this same CDR3. The chain joins TRBV19 to TRBJ2-7; TRBD2 is a possible D gene (6 bases). This CDR3 spans 14 amino acids. With 10 bases removed from V and 2 bases from J, the gap between germline ends came to 18 bases. Germline V lookup: CDR1 LNHDA, CDR2 SQIVND (reference sequence). The CDR3 coding sequence is TGTGCCACCAAGGTCGGGAGCTTTACCTACGAGCAGTACTTC. As protein: CATKVGSFTYEQYF.

With respect to this clone: An end of the junction differs from the germline gene, which may be a read error. The genes are TRBV5-8 and TRBJ2-1; D gene ambiguous. CDR1 SGHTS and CDR2 YDEGEE come from the germline V gene. This CDR3 contains 14 residues. This CDR3 reads CACSLEPQRDEQIF. The CDR3, as DNA: TGTGCCTGCAGCTTGGAACCCCAAAGGGATGAGCAGATCTTC.

This clone was recorded many times. The chain carries TRBV7-3 and TRBJ1-1; tentative D call: TRBD1 (5 bases). Trimming shortened V by 1 base and J by 0 bases, and 9 bases separated the two germline ends. Germline assignment: CDR1 SGHTA and CDR2 FQGTGA. This CDR3 is built from 15 residues. The CDR3 region is CASSLNGGMNTEAFF. CDR3 bases: TGTGCCAGCAGCTTAAATGGGGGAATGAACACTGAAGCTTTCTTT.

This rearrangement joins TRBV2 to TRBJ1-2; possibly TRBD1 for D (5 bases). Trimming cost V 6 bases and J 3 bases, with 17 bases left between them. The CDR3 length is 15 residues. From germline, CDR1 is SNHLY and CDR2 FYNNEI. The CDR3 spells CASSEVVWTHYGYTF. The CDR3 nucleotides are TGTGCCAGCAGCGAGGTCGTTTGGACACACTATGGCTACACCTTC.

V gene TRBV6-2 or TRBV6-3 combines with J gene TRBJ2-7; possible D gene TRBD1, 5 bases. This CDR3 comprises 14 residues. Per germline, CDR1 MNHEY and CDR2 SVGEGT. V dropped 6 bases and J dropped 5 bases, with 17 bases sitting between them. The CDR3: CASRQIPGLNEQYF. CDR3 DNA sequence: TGTGCCAGCAGACAGATCCCAGGGTTGAACGAGCAGTACTTC.

A few counts support this clone. The chain couples TRBV5-1 to TRBJ1-1; D uncertain. This CDR3 has 14 amino acids. Germline V gives CDR1 SGHRS, CDR2 YFSETQ. Between the trimmed V and J ends, which lost 2 bases and 2 bases, there was a span of 10 bases. CDR3 nucleotide sequence: TGCGCCAGCAGCTTTAACAGCCCCAACACTGAAGCTTTCTTT. Translated: CASSFNSPNTEAFF.

This clone has more than one count but fewer than ten. The chain has TRBV24-1 and TRBJ2-3; 7 bases line up with TRBD2. Germline CDR1 is KGHDR and CDR2 is SFDVKD. J gave up 4 bases and V 4 bases, and 7 bases lay outside the gene matches. The CDR3 loop spans 15 amino acids. The DNA of the CDR3 is TGTGCCACCAGTGAGTGGGGCGGGAGAGCAGATACGCAGTATTTT. Translation: CATSEWGGRADTQYF.

In its sample, this clone was seen a few times. V and J are TRBV6-1 and TRBJ1-1; 7 bases map to TRBD1. Trimming cost V 6 bases and J 10 bases; bases outside gene matches: 5. The CDR3 consists of 11 residues. Germline V lookup: CDR1 MNHNS, CDR2 SASEGT. CDR3 in amino acids: CASRKQGGAFF. The CDR3 DNA is TGTGCCAGCAGAAAGCAGGGGGGAGCTTTCTTT.

This clone was seen a handful of times. This sequence joins TRBV20-1 and TRBJ1-1; 9 nucleotides agree with TRBD1. Trimming at V came to 3 bases and at J to 4 bases, leaving 6 bases not matched to a gene. The CDR3 covers 14 residues. Germline V CDR1 and CDR2: DFQATT, SNEGSKA (reference sequence). This CDR3 is CSARLGQGITEAFF. CDR3 sequence (DNA): TGCAGTGCTAGGCTGGGACAGGGAATCACTGAAGCTTTCTTT.

This clone was picked up a small number of times. This CDR3 reads CASSVQGRVTDTQYF. CDR3 DNA: TGTGCCAGCAGTGTCCAGGGTCGGGTCACAGATACGCAGTATTTT. The rearrangement links TRBV2 to TRBJ2-3; weak D call: TRBD1 (5 bases). Germline CDR1 reads SNHLY; CDR2 reads FYNNEI. The CDR3 length is 15 residues. Trimming shortened V by 4 bases and J by 2 bases, and 13 bases separated the two germline ends.

This clone turned up a few times. CDR3: CSARQGGWNEQFF. CDR3 coding DNA: TGCAGTGCAAGACAGGGAGGCTGGAATGAGCAGTTCTTC. The chain employs TRBV20-1 and TRBJ2-1, with a tentative D call TRBD1 (7 bases). Germline values: CDR1 DFQATT, CDR2 SNEGSKA (reference sequence). V lost 6 bases and J 7 bases, leaving 16 bases between the germline ends. The CDR3 contains 13 residues.

V gene TRBV20-1 combines with J gene TRBJ1-1, with 11 bases fitting TRBD1. In germline, CDR1 is DFQATT, CDR2 SNEGSKA (reference sequence). The CDR3 runs 16 residues. After removal of 3 bases from V and 0 bases from J, the junction contained 6 bases not matched to a gene. As DNA, the CDR3 is TGCAGTGCTAGCGCTAGGACAGGGGGCATGAACACTGAAGCTTTCTTT. Protein: CSASARTGGMNTEAFF.

The J gene is TRBJ2-3, the V gene TRBV2; D is uncertain. V lost 8 bases, J lost 2 bases, and 11 bases lay in between. The CDR3 runs to 13 residues. Germline assignment: CDR1 SNHLY and CDR2 FYNNEI. The CDR3 loop is CASPIPFTDTQYF. CDR3 nucleotides: TGTGCCAGCCCCATACCCTTCACAGATACGCAGTATTTT. The entire variable domain, with the rest obtained from reference TRBV2 and TRBJ2-3, is as follows: EPEVTQTPSHQVTQMGQEVILRCVPISNHLYFYWYRQILGQKVEFLVSFYNNEISEKSEIFDDQFSVERPDGSNFTLKIRSTKLEDSAMYFCASPIPFTDTQYFGPGTRLTVL.

The rearrangement joins TRBV27 to TRBJ2-1, with 8 bases fitting TRBD2. This CDR3 contains 14 residues. The germline gives CDR1 MNHEY, CDR2 SMNVEV (reference sequence). The J segment lost 5 bases and the V segment lost 6 bases, leaving 6 bases of the junction unmatched. CDR3 sequence reads: CASRPAGVDNEQFF. The DNA of the CDR3 is TGTGCCAGCAGACCAGCGGGAGTCGACAATGAGCAGTTCTTC.

This clone is deemed medium-sized. The genes are TRBV7-9 and TRBJ2-7; D not certain. With 0 bases removed from V and 4 bases from J, the gap between germline ends came to 10 bases. The CDR3 loop spans 14 amino acids. Germline CDR1 SEHNR, CDR2 FQNEAQ (reference sequence). CDR3 sequence: CASSLAGNQYEQYF. In DNA form, the CDR3 reads TGTGCCAGCAGCTTAGCAGGGAATCAGTACGAGCAGTACTTC.